This entry lists 32 T cell receptor beta chains sequenced from one sample in a study of T cell responses to AZD1222 COVID-19 vaccine. This table comes from immunoSEQ multiplex PCR, and its TCRdb copy is limited to in-frame clones, with some not included. The repertoire holds approximately 180,000 clones, with approximately 90% as singletons. The sample in question was peripheral blood, obtained on day 0 of AZD1222 vaccination. Receptors originate from an adult in good health.

This clone was seen only once. The chain uses TRBV5-4 and TRBJ2-3; no clear D gene. V shed 2 bases and J shed 3 bases, with 4 bases lying between them. This CDR3 has 12 amino acids. From germline, CDR1 is SGHNT and CDR2 YYREEE (reference sequence). CDR3 nucleotides: TGTGCCAGCAGCTTTTCGACAGATACGCAGTATTTT. Its protein is CASSFSTDTQYF.

This clone appeared once. The rearrangement joins TRBV10-3 to TRBJ2-3; 7 bases align to TRBD1. V shed 4 bases and J 3 bases; nucleotides not matched to a gene: 1. Germline CDR1 reads ENHRY; CDR2 reads SYGVKD. The length of the CDR3 is 13 residues. The CDR3, as DNA: TGTGCCATCAGTGGACAGGGAACAGATACGCAGTATTTT. Translation gives CAISGQGTDTQYF.

As regards this clone: The sample holds other DNA sequences that translate to the same CDR3. The chain uses TRBV7-2 and TRBJ1-5; a possible D gene is TRBD1 (6 bases). The V and J ends lost 2 bases and 3 bases respectively, with 8 bases between them. This CDR3 spans 14 amino acids. Germline CDR1 SGHTA, CDR2 FQGNSA. Here the CDR3 DNA reads TGTGCCAGCAGCTTACAGGGGTCCAATCAGCCCCAGCATTTT. Its protein product is CASSLQGSNQPQHF. Variable domain in full (rest from reference TRBV7-2 and TRBJ1-5): GAGVSQSPSNKVTEKGKDVELRCDPISGHTALYWYRQSLGQGLEFLIYFQGNSAPDKSGLPSDRFSAERTGGSVSTLTIQRTQQEDSAVYLCASSLQGSNQPQHFGDGTRLSIL.

CDR3: CSFRGQDLSYEQYF. The CDR3 coding sequence is TGCAGCTTCAGAGGACAGGACCTCTCCTACGAGCAGTACTTC. The J gene is TRBJ2-7, the V gene TRBV29-1, with 7 bases that match TRBD1. With V trimmed by 8 bases and J by 0 bases, 10 bases remained unmatched. Germline CDR1 SQVTM, CDR2 ANQGSEA. The CDR3 has 14 amino acids.

The chain uses TRBV7-9 and TRBJ1-5; D is undetermined. Germline lookup yields CDR1 SEHNR and CDR2 FQNEAQ (reference sequence). The length of the CDR3 is 14 residues. The V end was cut by 4 bases, the J end by 2 bases, with 9 bases between. The CDR3 DNA follows: TGTGCCAGCAGCTCTCACGGGGGCAATCAGCCCCAGCATTTT. This encodes CASSSHGGNQPQHF.

This clone was counted once. The chain couples TRBV6-5 to TRBJ1-6; 8 nucleotides align to TRBD1. This CDR3 has 14 amino acids. V was clipped by 4 bases and J by 11 bases; unmatched bases: 7. Germline V gene data show CDR1 as MNHEY and CDR2 as SVGAGI. CDR3 loop: CASSLTGDGTPLHF. The CDR3, as DNA: TGTGCCAGCAGTTTGACAGGGGATGGGACACCCCTCCACTTT.

The chain is built from TRBV9 and TRBJ1-6; D is uncertain. Germline CDR1 SGDLS, CDR2 YYNGEE. This CDR3 has 13 amino acids. The germline V and J ends were trimmed by 0 bases and 4 bases, with 2 bases remaining between them. The CDR3, as DNA: TGTGCCAGCAGCGTAGTATATAATTCACCCCTCCACTTT. It translates to CASSVVYNSPLHF.

The chain is built from TRBV6-5 and TRBJ2-1; TRBD1 matches 8 bases. The CDR3 consists of 16 residues. Germline loops: CDR1 MNHEY, CDR2 SVGAGI. V lost 0 bases, J lost 8 bases, and 9 bases stayed unmatched. Here the CDR3 DNA reads TGTGCCAGCAGTTACTCTGGGCAGGGGGCTACATATGAGCAGTTCTTC. Translation: CASSYSGQGATYEQFF.

The V call is TRBV19, the J call TRBJ2-5; D could derive from TRBD1 or TRBD2 (5 bases each). The V and J ends lost 7 bases and 5 bases respectively, with 17 bases between them. Germline lookup yields CDR1 LNHDA and CDR2 SQIVND (reference sequence). The CDR3 is 14 residues long. CDR3 region: CASTKRGNLETQYF. The CDR3 DNA follows: TGTGCCAGTACTAAACGGGGCAATTTGGAGACCCAGTACTTC.

The chain joins TRBV28 to TRBJ2-7; TRBD1 matches at 7 bases. This CDR3 has 17 residues. CDR1 MDHEN and CDR2 SYDVKM come from the germline V gene. Trimming removed 7 bases from V and 3 bases from J; junction bases left unmatched: 18. CDR3 nucleotides: TGTGCCAGCATCAACGCTGACAGGGTCTTTACCATCTACGAGCAGTACTTC. Residues: CASINADRVFTIYEQYF.

There are a few counts of this clone. The J gene is TRBJ2-1, the V gene TRBV6-4; D is uncertain. The length of the CDR3 is 13 residues. V was trimmed by 3 bases and J by 9 bases, leaving 12 bases between them. Germline lookup yields CDR1 MRHNA and CDR2 SNTAGT. CDR3 DNA sequence: TGTGCCAGCAGTGAGGACCAAGGTAGTGAGCAGTTCTTC. Amino acid sequence: CASSEDQGSEQFF.

This clone came up once. The chain recombines TRBV29-1 with TRBJ1-1, with D perhaps matching TRBD1 (6 bases). The CDR3 runs to 13 residues. Trimming removed 7 bases from V and 0 bases from J, with 12 bases in between. Germline CDR1 and CDR2: SQVTM and ANQGSEA. CDR3 in DNA: TGCAGCGCCGGACAGACCCTGAACACTGAAGCTTTCTTT. This sequence encodes CSAGQTLNTEAFF.

The chain links TRBV6-1 to TRBJ2-5; maybe TRBD1 (5 bases). Trimming pared 0 bases from V and 1 base from J, leaving 12 bases between. Germline CDR1 MNHNS, CDR2 SASEGT. The CDR3 is 16 residues long. The CDR3 DNA follows: TGTGCCAGCAGTGAAGCGCTGACAGCCCCCCAAGAGACCCAGTACTTC. Protein product: CASSEALTAPQETQYF.

This clone was recorded once. The chain recombines TRBV19 with TRBJ1-5; D possibly corresponds to TRBD1 (6 bases). Trimming cost V 8 bases and J 10 bases, with 24 bases left between them. Germline CDR1 and CDR2: LNHDA and SQIVND (reference sequence). This CDR3 is built from 15 residues. CDR3 sequence: CASSTGLELGKPQHF. The CDR3 DNA is TGTGCCAGTTCGACAGGACTAGAGTTGGGAAAACCCCAGCATTTT.

The gene calls are TRBV6-6 and TRBJ1-2; 8 bases are shared with TRBD1. The CDR3 loop spans 19 amino acids. J gave up 4 bases and V 5 bases, and 21 bases lay outside the gene matches. Germline V gene sequence: CDR1 MNHNY, CDR2 SVGAGI (reference sequence). The CDR3 nucleotides are TGTGCCAGCAGTCAAAGGAGGGAGGACAGGGACCGATCTAGCTATGGCTACACCTTC. Translation: CASSQRREDRDRSSYGYTF.

The rearrangement uses TRBV30 and TRBJ2-2; 10 nucleotides line up with TRBD2. V gave up 2 bases and J gave up 4 bases; unmatched junction bases: 7. Germline-derived CDR1 and CDR2 are GTSNPN and SVGIG (reference sequence). CDR3 size: 16 residues. In DNA form, the CDR3 reads TGTGCCTGGAGTAAATTAGCGGGGGGAACCACCGGGGAGCTGTTTTTT. Translating gives CAWSKLAGGTTGELFF.

V usage is TRBV5-1 and J usage is TRBJ2-5; D uncertain. The CDR3 has 16 residues. V lost 4 bases to trimming and J lost 2 bases, with 18 bases between them. Germline V CDR1 and CDR2: SGHRS, YFSETQ. CDR3 DNA sequence: TGCGCCAGCAGCCGTTCCAATCTGGGAAGTCAAGAGACCCAGTACTTC. Translating gives CASSRSNLGSQETQYF.

This clone was recorded only once. The chain uses TRBV6-2 or TRBV6-3 and TRBJ1-1, with 8 nucleotides matching TRBD1. V was pared by 5 bases and J by 11 bases, with 7 bases of the junction left unmatched. CDR3 length: 12 amino acids. Germline loops: CDR1 MNHEY, CDR2 SVGEGT. The CDR3 spells CASSHLTGEAFF. CDR3 DNA: TGTGCCAGCAGTCACCTGACAGGGGAGGCTTTCTTT.

V gene TRBV30 combines with J gene TRBJ1-5; D is unresolved. The CDR3 runs to 13 residues. Germline V lookup: CDR1 GTSNPN, CDR2 SVGIG (reference sequence). V lost 3 bases, J lost 4 bases, and 10 bases lay in between. The CDR3 DNA reads as TGTGCCTGGAGAGCCGACGGGAATCAGCCCCAGCATTTT. Protein: CAWRADGNQPQHF. Using reference TRBV30 and TRBJ1-5 for the parts outside the CDR3, the full variable domain is SQTIHQWPATLVQPVGSPLSLECTVEGTSNPNLYWYRQAAGRGLQLLFYSVGIGQISSEVPQNLSASRPQDRQFILSSKKLLLSDSGFYLCAWRADGNQPQHFGDGTRLSIL.

V usage is TRBV11-2 and J usage is TRBJ1-2; the D is unclear. In germline, CDR1 is SGHAT, CDR2 FQNNGV. The CDR3 has 13 amino acids. V lost 1 base and J lost 4, with 7 bases in between. In DNA form, the CDR3 reads TGTGCCAGCAGCTTAGCGACTACCTATGGCTACACCTTC. This encodes CASSLATTYGYTF.

A few counts support this clone. V usage is TRBV4-3 and J usage is TRBJ2-7, with a tentative D call TRBD1 (5 bases). This CDR3 comprises 16 residues. V lost 1 base to trimming and J lost 1 base, with 14 bases between them. Germline loops: CDR1 LGHNA, CDR2 YSLEER. CDR3 protein: CASSQAYTAGSYEQYF. The CDR3 coding sequence is TGCGCCAGCAGCCAAGCCTATACGGCAGGGTCCTACGAGCAGTACTTC.

The rearrangement links TRBV19 to TRBJ1-3; D might be TRBD1 (5 bases). Germline CDR1 LNHDA, CDR2 SQIVND (reference sequence). V lost 5 bases, J lost 0 bases, and 17 bases lay in between. CDR3 size: 17 residues. CDR3 sequence: CASSPIGTASSGNTIYF. The CDR3, as DNA: TGTGCCAGTAGTCCGATTGGGACCGCGTCCTCTGGAAACACCATATATTTT.

This clone has only one observation. V usage is TRBV24-1 and J usage is TRBJ1-2, with D perhaps TRBD1 (5 bases). CDR1 KGHDR and CDR2 SFDVKD come from the germline V gene. V gave up 5 bases and J gave up 8 bases, with 8 bases separating them. The CDR3 loop spans 11 amino acids. The CDR3 spells CATSAGTGYTF. The CDR3 region has the DNA TGTGCCACCAGTGCAGGGACCGGCTACACCTTC.

This sequence joins TRBV6-1 and TRBJ1-6, with D tentatively TRBD1 (6 bases). There are 13 residues in the CDR3. The V end lost 2 bases, the J end lost 7 bases, and 6 bases lay between the germline ends. Germline V lookup: CDR1 MNHNS, CDR2 SASEGT. CDR3 DNA: TGTGCCAGCAGTGAAAGGGGGAATTCACCCCTCCACTTT. It specifies CASSERGNSPLHF.

This chain joins TRBV27 and TRBJ2-3, with D hard to call. Germline CDR1 is MNHEY and CDR2 is SMNVEV (reference sequence). The CDR3 consists of 13 residues. Between the trimmed V and J ends, which lost 5 bases and 7 bases, there was a span of 13 bases. The CDR3, as DNA: TGTGCCAGCAGTACGCCCCCTATTAATACGCAGTATTTT. Translated: CASSTPPINTQYF.

V is TRBV5-1 and J is TRBJ2-4; TRBD2 agrees at 11 bases. Trimming took 2 bases from V and 6 from J; bases not matched to a gene: 7. In germline, CDR1 is SGHRS, CDR2 YFSETQ. The CDR3 sequence is 16 residues long. CDR3 protein: CASSLASGRLGNIQYF. The CDR3 coding sequence is TGCGCCAGCAGCTTAGCTAGCGGGAGGCTGGGAAACATTCAGTACTTC.

The rearrangement joins TRBV28 to TRBJ1-2; no firm D call. Germline CDR1 and CDR2: MDHEN and SYDVKM. The ends were cut back, 6 bases at V and 0 bases at J, with 14 bases in the middle. The CDR3 sequence is 15 residues long. The CDR3 DNA is TGTGCCAGCAGCTCCATCGGACGGGCTAACTATGGCTACACCTTC. Translation: CASSSIGRANYGYTF.

The V gene is TRBV7-9, the J gene TRBJ1-6; 10 bases map to TRBD1. Germline CDR1 SEHNR, CDR2 FQNEAQ (reference sequence). The CDR3 is 19 amino acids. The junction had 16 bases not matched to a gene; V was cut back by 4 bases and J by 7 bases. CDR3 nucleotide sequence: TGTGCCAGCAGCTCTTTGGGGACAGGGGAGAGAAAGGGGAATTCACCCCTCCACTTT. It encodes CASSSLGTGERKGNSPLHF.

A word on this clone: Other DNA sequences in the same sample also yield this CDR3. The chain couples TRBV28 to TRBJ2-7; D possibly corresponds to TRBD2 (6 bases). The germline V and J ends were trimmed by 4 bases and 2 bases, with 9 bases remaining between them. This CDR3 comprises 13 residues. Germline-derived CDR1 and CDR2 are MDHEN and SYDVKM. CDR3 amino acids: CASSSGGTYEQYF. The CDR3 DNA sequence: TGTGCCAGCAGTTCGGGCGGGACCTACGAGCAGTACTTC.

The count of this clone is one. V is TRBV5-1 and J is TRBJ2-7, with D possibly being TRBD1 (6 bases). Looked up from germline, CDR1 is SGHRS and CDR2 is YFSETQ. The CDR3 is made up of 14 amino acids. V lost 4 bases to trimming and J lost 0 bases, with 11 bases between them. In DNA, the CDR3 is TGCGCCAGCAGCGTGGACAGCATCTCCTACGAGCAGTACTTC. As protein: CASSVDSISYEQYF.

This clone came up a few times. The chain has TRBV5-4 and TRBJ2-5, with D maybe TRBD2 (7 bases). V was shortened by 2 bases and J by 2 bases, with 13 bases between the two germline ends. The CDR3 sequence is 15 residues long. The germline V gene has CDR1 SGHNT and CDR2 YYREEE (reference sequence). The CDR3: CASSLVRGAQETQYF. The DNA of the CDR3 is TGTGCCAGCAGCTTAGTCCGGGGGGCACAAGAGACCCAGTACTTC.

This clone was seen only a few times. The chain combines TRBV10-3 with TRBJ1-5; unclear D gene. Trimming removed 0 bases from V and 6 bases from J, with 15 bases in between. Germline V gene lookup returns CDR1 ENHRY and CDR2 SYGVKD. CDR3 length: 16 residues. The CDR3 DNA sequence: TGTGCCATCAGTGAGTCGATTGGTGCCCACAGTCAGCCCCAGCATTTT. Translation: CAISESIGAHSQPQHF.